The rows below give T cell receptor beta chains drawn from one sample of a study of post-analysis software for immune sequencing data. TCRdb called the PCR reads again in MiXCR, with one record for every CDR3 protein. The data show 600,000 to 750,000 distinct CDR3 sequences, approximately 59% seen once. Sequencing used blood. The receptors were gathered from a girl under 10 years old with multiple sclerosis. CDR3s include the opening cysteine and the closing phenylalanine or tryptophan. Each record gives: D gene, clone size, V gene, CDR3 length, J gene, CDR3 DNA, CDR3 protein. The D gene is left open where the match is weak. A clone size is listed for some rows: how often the clone was seen (once, few, many), or a class if it is expanded.

D gene: TRBD2
clone size: -
V gene: TRBV29-1
CDR3 length: 16
J gene: TRBJ2-2
CDR3 DNA: TGCAGCGTTGAAGAAGGGGCTAGCGGGGGCCCTTTGGGTCTGTTTTTT
CDR3 protein: CSVEEGASGGPLGLFF

D gene: -
clone size: -
V gene: TRBV20-1
CDR3 length: 15
J gene: TRBJ2-7
CDR3 DNA: TGCAGTGCTCGCCGGGCAGGGGACCTCCACTACGAGCAGTACTTC
CDR3 protein: CSARRAGDLHYEQYF

D gene: TRBD2
clone size: -
V gene: TRBV11-2
CDR3 length: 16
J gene: TRBJ2-5
CDR3 DNA: TGTGCCAGCAGCGGGTATAGCGGGGGCTTTCAAGAGACCCGGTACTTC
CDR3 protein: CASSGYSGGFQETRYF

D gene: -
clone size: few
V gene: TRBV6-5
CDR3 length: 12
J gene: TRBJ2-7
CDR3 DNA: TGTGCCAGCAGTTACTCGAAAGGGGAGCAGTACTTC
CDR3 protein: CASSYSKGEQYF

D gene: TRBD1
clone size: few
V gene: TRBV12-3/TRBV12-4
CDR3 length: 14
J gene: TRBJ1-5
CDR3 DNA: TGTGCCAGCAGAGGGACAGGGGGAGATCAGCCCCAGCATTTT
CDR3 protein: CASRGTGGDQPQHF

D gene: -
clone size: few
V gene: TRBV3-1
CDR3 length: 15
J gene: TRBJ1-1
CDR3 DNA: TGTGCCAGCAGCCGGGACACGACAATGAACACTGAAGCTTTCTTT
CDR3 protein: CASSRDTTMNTEAFF

D gene: TRBD1
clone size: -
V gene: TRBV20-1
CDR3 length: 15
J gene: TRBJ2-3
CDR3 DNA: TGCAGTGCTGGCCTCGGGACAGGGGGGACAGATACGCAGTATTTT
CDR3 protein: CSAGLGTGGTDTQYF

D gene: TRBD2
clone size: -
V gene: TRBV5-1
CDR3 length: 15
J gene: TRBJ2-3
CDR3 DNA: TGCGCCAGCTGCCTAGCGGGGGCTAGCACAGATACGCAGTATTTT
CDR3 protein: CASCLAGASTDTQYF

D gene: -
clone size: -
V gene: TRBV6-2/TRBV6-3
CDR3 length: 13
J gene: TRBJ1-1
CDR3 DNA: TGTGCCACGACGACAGTGCCTCTTACTGAAGCTTTCTTT
CDR3 protein: CATTTVPLTEAFF

D gene: -
clone size: few
V gene: TRBV24-1
CDR3 length: 17
J gene: TRBJ2-2
CDR3 DNA: TGTGCCACCTTTATTTACCGGGACACCGTGGGCGCCGGGGAGCTGTTTTTT
CDR3 protein: CATFIYRDTVGAGELFF

D gene: -
clone size: -
V gene: TRBV6-5
CDR3 length: 14
J gene: TRBJ2-5
CDR3 DNA: TGTGCCAGCAGTTACAGGGGCCGGGCGGAGACCCAGTACTTC
CDR3 protein: CASSYRGRAETQYF

D gene: -
clone size: -
V gene: TRBV7-2
CDR3 length: 15
J gene: TRBJ2-3
CDR3 DNA: TGTGCCAGCAGCTTAGTCCGAGTCCCCCCAGATACGCAGTATTTT
CDR3 protein: CASSLVRVPPDTQYF

D gene: TRBD2
clone size: -
V gene: TRBV20-1
CDR3 length: 14
J gene: TRBJ2-1
CDR3 DNA: TGCAGTGCAGGGACTAGCGGGTCGCGTAATGAGCAGTTCTTC
CDR3 protein: CSAGTSGSRNEQFF

D gene: TRBD1
clone size: few
V gene: TRBV6-6
CDR3 length: 15
J gene: TRBJ1-2
CDR3 DNA: TGTGCCAGCAGTCACCGGACAGGAGGGGACTATGGCTACACCTTC
CDR3 protein: CASSHRTGGDYGYTF

D gene: -
clone size: -
V gene: TRBV6-5
CDR3 length: 17
J gene: TRBJ1-6
CDR3 DNA: TGTGCCAGCAGTTACTCGGAGTCGGTCCTTGTGAATTCACCCCTCCACTTT
CDR3 protein: CASSYSESVLVNSPLHF

D gene: TRBD2
clone size: few
V gene: TRBV7-2
CDR3 length: 14
J gene: TRBJ2-5
CDR3 DNA: TGTGCCAGCAGCCCCTGGGGGGGGATGGAGACCCAGTACTTC
CDR3 protein: CASSPWGGMETQYF

D gene: -
clone size: -
V gene: TRBV20-1
CDR3 length: 11
J gene: TRBJ2-3
CDR3 DNA: TGCAGTGCTAGATCGGCGAATACGCAGTATTTT
CDR3 protein: CSARSANTQYF

D gene: -
clone size: -
V gene: TRBV5-1
CDR3 length: 12
J gene: TRBJ1-2
CDR3 DNA: TGCGCCAGCAGCCCGGCAGGGGAGGGCTACACCTTC
CDR3 protein: CASSPAGEGYTF

D gene: -
clone size: -
V gene: TRBV7-2
CDR3 length: 13
J gene: TRBJ2-1
CDR3 DNA: TGTGCCAGCAGCTTAGGGGTAGCGGATGAGCAGTTCTTC
CDR3 protein: CASSLGVADEQFF

D gene: -
clone size: -
V gene: TRBV5-1
CDR3 length: 14
J gene: TRBJ1-1
CDR3 DNA: TGCGCCAGCAGACCCACCCTTCGGGGCACTGAAGCTTTCTTT
CDR3 protein: CASRPTLRGTEAFF

D gene: -
clone size: -
V gene: TRBV3-1
CDR3 length: 13
J gene: TRBJ2-5
CDR3 DNA: TGTGCCAGCTCCTCGACAGGGAGGGAGACCCAGTACTTC
CDR3 protein: CASSSTGRETQYF

D gene: TRBD1
clone size: few
V gene: TRBV5-1
CDR3 length: 14
J gene: TRBJ2-5
CDR3 DNA: TGCGCCAGCAGCTCCCCAACAGGGGAAGAGACCCAGTACTTC
CDR3 protein: CASSSPTGEETQYF

D gene: -
clone size: few
V gene: TRBV18
CDR3 length: 13
J gene: TRBJ2-1
CDR3 DNA: TGTGCCAGCTCACCAATGGCTTACAATGAGCAGTTCTTC
CDR3 protein: CASSPMAYNEQFF

D gene: -
clone size: -
V gene: TRBV7-2
CDR3 length: 15
J gene: TRBJ2-3
CDR3 DNA: TGTGCCAGCAGCAGCCGGGCCGGGACCACAGATACGCAGTATTTT
CDR3 protein: CASSSRAGTTDTQYF

D gene: -
clone size: -
V gene: TRBV29-1
CDR3 length: 12
J gene: TRBJ2-7
CDR3 DNA: TGCAGCGTTGAAGGGGGAGTACACGAGCAGTACTTC
CDR3 protein: CSVEGGVHEQYF

D gene: TRBD1
clone size: -
V gene: TRBV27
CDR3 length: 15
J gene: TRBJ2-7
CDR3 DNA: TGTGCCAGCAGTTTATCGGGACAGGGGGGGGACGAGCAGTACTTC
CDR3 protein: CASSLSGQGGDEQYF

D gene: -
clone size: -
V gene: TRBV7-8
CDR3 length: 13
J gene: TRBJ1-2
CDR3 DNA: TGTGCCAGCAGCCCCCTGGGCGTGGCGGGCTACACCTTC
CDR3 protein: CASSPLGVAGYTF

D gene: TRBD1
clone size: -
V gene: TRBV7-2
CDR3 length: 18
J gene: TRBJ1-2
CDR3 DNA: TGTGCCAGCAGCCCCGAGGGTAGACAGGGGAGGAGGAACTATGGCTACACCTTC
CDR3 protein: CASSPEGRQGRRNYGYTF

D gene: -
clone size: -
V gene: TRBV5-1
CDR3 length: 14
J gene: TRBJ2-6
CDR3 DNA: TGCGCCAGCAGCGAGTCCCCCGGGGCCAACGTCCTGACTTTC
CDR3 protein: CASSESPGANVLTF

D gene: -
clone size: -
V gene: TRBV4-1
CDR3 length: 14
J gene: TRBJ2-3
CDR3 DNA: TGCGCCAGCAGCCCCGGCGGGACCACAGATACGCAGTATTTT
CDR3 protein: CASSPGGTTDTQYF

D gene: -
clone size: few
V gene: TRBV5-5
CDR3 length: 14
J gene: TRBJ2-7
CDR3 DNA: TGTGCCAGCAGCTTGCTACAGGGCGCCCACGAGCAGTACTTC
CDR3 protein: CASSLLQGAHEQYF

D gene: -
clone size: -
V gene: TRBV29-1
CDR3 length: 14
J gene: TRBJ2-5
CDR3 DNA: TGCAGCACAGGACCCCGGGGGTACCAAGAGACCCAGTACTTC
CDR3 protein: CSTGPRGYQETQYF

D gene: TRBD2
clone size: -
V gene: TRBV3-1
CDR3 length: 15
J gene: TRBJ2-7
CDR3 DNA: TGTGCCAGCAGCCAAGTCGGGGGAGGGGACTACGAGCAGTACTTC
CDR3 protein: CASSQVGGGDYEQYF

D gene: -
clone size: -
V gene: TRBV12-3/TRBV12-4
CDR3 length: 14
J gene: TRBJ1-1
CDR3 DNA: TGTGCCAGCAGCTCCCCGGGACACGGGACTGAAGCTTTCTTT
CDR3 protein: CASSSPGHGTEAFF

D gene: TRBD1
clone size: few
V gene: TRBV5-8
CDR3 length: 15
J gene: TRBJ2-1
CDR3 DNA: TGTGCCAGCAGCCCAGGGACAGGGGAACACAATGAGCAGTTCTTC
CDR3 protein: CASSPGTGEHNEQFF

D gene: -
clone size: few
V gene: TRBV9
CDR3 length: 16
J gene: TRBJ2-6
CDR3 DNA: TGTGCCAGCAGCCTTGAGGACCGCTCTGGGGCCAACGTCCTGACTTTC
CDR3 protein: CASSLEDRSGANVLTF

D gene: -
clone size: -
V gene: TRBV12-3/TRBV12-4
CDR3 length: 16
J gene: TRBJ2-3
CDR3 DNA: TGTGCCAGCAGTCACGGAAAAGCGGCCCGCACAGATACGCAGTATTTT
CDR3 protein: CASSHGKAARTDTQYF

D gene: TRBD1
clone size: -
V gene: TRBV2
CDR3 length: 14
J gene: TRBJ2-7
CDR3 DNA: TGTGCCAGCAGGCCCGGGACAGGAACCTACGAGCAGTACTTC
CDR3 protein: CASRPGTGTYEQYF

D gene: -
clone size: -
V gene: TRBV10-2
CDR3 length: 15
J gene: TRBJ2-1
CDR3 DNA: TGCGCCAGCGCCGAGCCCGGTATGGGCTACAATGAGCAGTTCTTC
CDR3 protein: CASAEPGMGYNEQFF

D gene: -
clone size: -
V gene: TRBV2
CDR3 length: 16
J gene: TRBJ2-1
CDR3 DNA: TGTGCCAGCAGTGACAGCCCGACTAGGTCCTACAATGAGCAGTTCTTC
CDR3 protein: CASSDSPTRSYNEQFF

D gene: -
clone size: -
V gene: TRBV28
CDR3 length: 15
J gene: TRBJ2-5
CDR3 DNA: TGTGCCAGCAACCCAGACAGGAAGGTATGGGAGACCCAGTACTTC
CDR3 protein: CASNPDRKVWETQYF

D gene: -
clone size: -
V gene: TRBV6-5
CDR3 length: 15
J gene: TRBJ1-1
CDR3 DNA: TGTGCCAGCAACCTCGGGGGGGCACCGAACACTGAAGCTTTCTTT
CDR3 protein: CASNLGGAPNTEAFF

D gene: TRBD1
clone size: few
V gene: TRBV2
CDR3 length: 15
J gene: TRBJ2-1
CDR3 DNA: TGTGCCAGCACCCTGGGACAGGCAGTTTACAATGAGCAGTTCTTC
CDR3 protein: CASTLGQAVYNEQFF

D gene: -
clone size: few
V gene: TRBV7-9
CDR3 length: 16
J gene: TRBJ1-4
CDR3 DNA: TGTGCCAGCAGCTTCCCGGTAACAGGAACTAATGAAAAACTGTTTTTT
CDR3 protein: CASSFPVTGTNEKLFF

D gene: -
clone size: few
V gene: TRBV7-9
CDR3 length: 14
J gene: TRBJ1-2
CDR3 DNA: TGTGCCAGCAGCTTACACATATCTAACTATGGCTACACCTTC
CDR3 protein: CASSLHISNYGYTF

D gene: TRBD2
clone size: -
V gene: TRBV7-2
CDR3 length: 18
J gene: TRBJ2-1
CDR3 DNA: TGTGCCAGCAGCTTAGTGACTAGCGGGGGCCGTGTTGGGTATGAGCAGTTCTTC
CDR3 protein: CASSLVTSGGRVGYEQFF

D gene: -
clone size: -
V gene: TRBV7-9
CDR3 length: 16
J gene: TRBJ2-1
CDR3 DNA: TGTGCCAGCAGCTCAGCTAGCCGGAGCTCCTACAATGAGCAGTTCTTC
CDR3 protein: CASSSASRSSYNEQFF

D gene: TRBD2
clone size: -
V gene: TRBV29-1
CDR3 length: 15
J gene: TRBJ2-1
CDR3 DNA: TGCAGCGCGCGAGGACTAGCGCGGAACTACAATGAGCAGTTCTTC
CDR3 protein: CSARGLARNYNEQFF

D gene: -
clone size: -
V gene: TRBV20-1
CDR3 length: 10
J gene: TRBJ1-2
CDR3 DNA: TGCAGGGCTTCAGACCGTGGCTACACCTTC
CDR3 protein: CRASDRGYTF